This is a list of T cell receptor beta chains from one sample in a study of cytomegalovirus exposure and HLA in healthy donors. Measured with immunoSEQ multiplex PCR; TCRdb has only the in-frame clones, and not every one. This sample has roughly 150,000 clones, with 70% to 90% found just once. Source material: PBMCs. These receptor sequences come from a woman between 40 and 50 years old in good health and CMV-seropositive. CDR3s include the opening cysteine and the closing phenylalanine or tryptophan. Each record gives: J gene, D gene, V gene, clone size, CDR3 protein, CDR3 DNA. D genes are given only for firm matches. Clone size, where shown, is once, few, many, or a class for clones that have expanded.

J gene: TRBJ1-4; D gene: TRBD1; V gene: TRBV18; clone size: once; CDR3 protein: CASSPVSGTVNEKLFF; CDR3 DNA: TGTGCCAGCTCACCCGTCTCCGGGACAGTTAATGAAAAACTGTTTTTT
J gene: TRBJ2-3; D gene: TRBD2; V gene: TRBV6-1; clone size: .; CDR3 protein: CASRLAASTDTQYF; CDR3 DNA: TGTGCCAGCAGACTAGCGGCTAGCACAGATACGCAGTATTTT
J gene: TRBJ2-7; D gene: .; V gene: TRBV5-1; clone size: .; CDR3 protein: CASSFTGPPYEQYF; CDR3 DNA: TGCGCCAGCAGCTTCACAGGGCCCCCCTACGAGCAGTACTTC
J gene: TRBJ1-5; D gene: TRBD1; V gene: TRBV6-5; clone size: few; CDR3 protein: CASSRGQGSNQPQHF; CDR3 DNA: TGTGCCAGCAGCCGAGGACAGGGTAGCAATCAGCCCCAGCATTTT
J gene: TRBJ1-5; D gene: TRBD1; V gene: TRBV6-1; clone size: .; CDR3 protein: CASSDRTGVNLVASNQPQHF; CDR3 DNA: TGTGCCAGCAGTGACCGGACAGGGGTGAATCTTGTAGCGAGCAATCAGCCCCAGCATTTT
J gene: TRBJ2-2; D gene: TRBD2; V gene: TRBV10-3; clone size: .; CDR3 protein: CAISGTSGHTGELFF; CDR3 DNA: TGTGCCATCAGCGGGACTAGCGGACACACCGGGGAGCTGTTTTTT
J gene: TRBJ1-6; D gene: TRBD1; V gene: TRBV27; clone size: .; CDR3 protein: CASSKTRQGSSYNSPLHF; CDR3 DNA: TGTGCCAGCAGCAAAACTCGACAGGGGAGCTCCTATAATTCACCCCTCCACTTT
J gene: TRBJ2-7; D gene: .; V gene: TRBV6-1; clone size: many; CDR3 protein: CASEEGEQYF; CDR3 DNA: TGTGCCAGCGAGGAGGGGGAGCAGTACTTC
J gene: TRBJ1-1; D gene: TRBD1; V gene: TRBV5-4; clone size: .; CDR3 protein: CASSLGAGQGYTEAFF; CDR3 DNA: TGTGCCAGCAGCTTGGGGGCGGGACAGGGGTACACTGAAGCTTTCTTT
J gene: TRBJ2-5; D gene: .; V gene: TRBV9; clone size: .; CDR3 protein: CAGGETQYF; CDR3 DNA: TGTGCCGGGGGGGAGACCCAGTACTTC
J gene: TRBJ2-1; D gene: .; V gene: TRBV28; clone size: .; CDR3 protein: CASTQLLEQFF; CDR3 DNA: TGTGCCAGCACCCAACTGCTGGAGCAGTTCTTC
J gene: TRBJ1-1; D gene: .; V gene: TRBV10-3; clone size: .; CDR3 protein: CAAKDRSLNTEAFF; CDR3 DNA: TGTGCCGCCAAGGATCGGAGTCTGAACACTGAAGCTTTCTTT
J gene: TRBJ2-6; D gene: TRBD1; V gene: TRBV10-3; clone size: .; CDR3 protein: CAISDYRGSGANVLTF; CDR3 DNA: TGTGCCATCAGTGATTACAGGGGTTCAGGGGCCAACGTCCTGACTTTC
J gene: TRBJ1-2; D gene: .; V gene: TRBV29-1; clone size: .; CDR3 protein: CSVDGGWGDGNYGYTF; CDR3 DNA: TGCAGCGTTGACGGGGGTTGGGGGGACGGGAACTATGGCTACACCTTC
J gene: TRBJ2-7; D gene: TRBD2; V gene: TRBV15; clone size: .; CDR3 protein: CATSRGFAGEGLLEQYF; CDR3 DNA: TGTGCCACCAGCAGGGGGTTCGCGGGGGAGGGCCTATTGGAGCAGTACTTC
J gene: TRBJ2-7; D gene: .; V gene: TRBV11-2; clone size: .; CDR3 protein: CASSPFYEQYF; CDR3 DNA: TGTGCCAGCAGCCCCTTCTACGAGCAGTACTTC
J gene: TRBJ1-3; D gene: TRBD1; V gene: TRBV19; clone size: .; CDR3 protein: CASLPGQSSGNTIYF; CDR3 DNA: TGTGCCAGTTTGCCGGGACAGTCCTCTGGAAACACCATATATTTT
J gene: TRBJ1-2; D gene: .; V gene: TRBV9; clone size: .; CDR3 protein: CASSAGRDISIYGYTF; CDR3 DNA: TGTGCCAGCAGCGCCGGCCGGGACATCTCAATTTATGGCTACACCTTC
J gene: TRBJ2-5; D gene: TRBD2; V gene: TRBV5-1; clone size: .; CDR3 protein: CASRSGEETQYF; CDR3 DNA: TGCGCCAGCAGAAGCGGGGAAGAGACCCAGTACTTC
J gene: TRBJ2-1; D gene: TRBD1; V gene: TRBV28; clone size: few; CDR3 protein: CASSPRDRFGEQFF; CDR3 DNA: TGTGCCAGCAGTCCGCGGGACAGGTTCGGTGAGCAGTTCTTC
J gene: TRBJ1-2; D gene: .; V gene: TRBV4-3; clone size: few; CDR3 protein: CASSQARAGYTF; CDR3 DNA: TGCGCCAGCAGCCAAGCCAGGGCTGGCTACACCTTC
J gene: TRBJ1-2; D gene: .; V gene: TRBV27; clone size: medium-sized; CDR3 protein: CASSLAGQGIYGYTF; CDR3 DNA: TGTGCCAGCAGTTTGGCAGGGCAGGGGATCTATGGCTACACCTTC
J gene: TRBJ2-1; D gene: TRBD2; V gene: TRBV9; clone size: .; CDR3 protein: CASSPASGGSYNEQFF; CDR3 DNA: TGTGCCAGCAGCCCCGCCTCGGGAGGCTCCTACAATGAGCAGTTCTTC
J gene: TRBJ1-5; D gene: .; V gene: TRBV27; clone size: .; CDR3 protein: CASSVSPRDQPQHF; CDR3 DNA: TGTGCCAGCAGTGTATCCCCCAGGGATCAGCCCCAGCATTTT
J gene: TRBJ1-2; D gene: TRBD1; V gene: TRBV19; clone size: .; CDR3 protein: CASRGKTGGAYGYTF; CDR3 DNA: TGTGCCAGCAGGGGGAAAACAGGGGGCGCGTATGGCTACACCTTC
J gene: TRBJ2-7; D gene: TRBD1; V gene: TRBV4-2; clone size: .; CDR3 protein: CASSQGGTGSYEQYF; CDR3 DNA: TGTGCCAGCAGCCAAGGAGGGACAGGGTCCTACGAGCAGTACTTC
J gene: TRBJ2-7; D gene: TRBD1; V gene: TRBV11-1; clone size: .; CDR3 protein: CASSLDRGAYEQYF; CDR3 DNA: TGTGCCAGCAGCTTAGACAGGGGGGCCTACGAGCAGTACTTC
J gene: TRBJ2-7; D gene: .; V gene: TRBV27; clone size: .; CDR3 protein: CASSPPRRVVYEQYF; CDR3 DNA: TGTGCCAGCAGTCCTCCCCGGCGGGTGGTCTACGAGCAGTACTTC
J gene: TRBJ2-2; D gene: TRBD1; V gene: TRBV4-1; clone size: few; CDR3 protein: CASSQAHRQGAGTGELFF; CDR3 DNA: TGCGCCAGCAGCCAAGCTCACCGCCAGGGGGCAGGCACCGGGGAGCTGTTTTTT
J gene: TRBJ2-7; D gene: .; V gene: TRBV18; clone size: .; CDR3 protein: CASSRGTVGSYEQYF; CDR3 DNA: TGTGCCAGCTCACGAGGGACTGTGGGCTCCTACGAGCAGTACTTC
J gene: TRBJ1-2; D gene: TRBD1; V gene: TRBV27; clone size: few; CDR3 protein: CATTRFPLTGRNGYTF; CDR3 DNA: TGTGCCACCACGAGGTTCCCATTGACAGGGCGGAATGGCTACACCTTC
J gene: TRBJ2-5; D gene: TRBD1; V gene: TRBV7-9; clone size: .; CDR3 protein: CASSPRQGALGETQYF; CDR3 DNA: TGTGCCAGCAGCCCCCGACAGGGTGCATTAGGGGAGACCCAGTACTTC
J gene: TRBJ2-5; D gene: TRBD2; V gene: TRBV7-4; clone size: .; CDR3 protein: CASSLAPGGETQYF; CDR3 DNA: TGTGCCAGCAGCTTAGCGCCCGGGGGGGAGACCCAGTACTTC
J gene: TRBJ1-2; D gene: .; V gene: TRBV9; clone size: .; CDR3 protein: CASSVIPPEGGYGYTF; CDR3 DNA: TGTGCCAGCAGCGTAATCCCGCCGGAGGGCGGCTATGGCTACACCTTC
J gene: TRBJ2-3; D gene: TRBD2; V gene: TRBV7-3; clone size: .; CDR3 protein: CASSQFSGTSTDTQYF; CDR3 DNA: TGTGCCAGCAGCCAATTTAGCGGGACAAGCACAGATACGCAGTATTTT
J gene: TRBJ1-4; D gene: .; V gene: TRBV7-9; clone size: few; CDR3 protein: CASSLERLLDGNEKLFF; CDR3 DNA: TGTGCCAGCAGCTTAGAACGCCTACTCGACGGGAATGAAAAACTGTTTTTT
J gene: TRBJ1-5; D gene: TRBD1; V gene: TRBV29-1; clone size: .; CDR3 protein: CSVRDRVNQPQHF; CDR3 DNA: TGCAGCGTAAGGGACAGGGTAAATCAGCCCCAGCATTTT
J gene: TRBJ2-7; D gene: TRBD2; V gene: TRBV7-2; clone size: .; CDR3 protein: CASSPPGLASSYEQYF; CDR3 DNA: TGTGCCAGCAGCCCTCCCGGACTAGCGAGCTCCTACGAGCAGTACTTC
J gene: TRBJ1-5; D gene: .; V gene: TRBV4-1; clone size: .; CDR3 protein: CASSQAPGDIKSQPQHF; CDR3 DNA: TGCGCCAGCAGCCAAGCACCAGGCGACATCAAAAGTCAGCCCCAGCATTTT
J gene: TRBJ2-3; D gene: .; V gene: TRBV2; clone size: .; CDR3 protein: CASSLRTSTDTQYF; CDR3 DNA: TGTGCCAGCAGTTTGAGAACTAGCACAGATACGCAGTATTTT
J gene: TRBJ2-3; D gene: .; V gene: TRBV5-4; clone size: .; CDR3 protein: CASSLSGLPTDTQYF; CDR3 DNA: TGTGCCAGCAGTCTCTCCGGGTTACCCACAGATACGCAGTATTTT
J gene: TRBJ1-2; D gene: .; V gene: TRBV28; clone size: .; CDR3 protein: CASSADPRNYGYTF; CDR3 DNA: TGTGCCAGCAGCGCTGACCCGAGGAACTATGGCTACACCTTC
J gene: TRBJ1-1; D gene: .; V gene: TRBV9; clone size: .; CDR3 protein: CASSGQINTEAFF; CDR3 DNA: TGTGCCAGCAGCGGACAGATCAACACTGAAGCTTTCTTT
J gene: TRBJ2-2; D gene: .; V gene: TRBV5-1; clone size: once; CDR3 protein: CASSLARVNTGELFF; CDR3 DNA: TGCGCCAGCAGCTTGGCCAGGGTTAACACCGGGGAGCTGTTTTTT
J gene: TRBJ2-1; D gene: .; V gene: TRBV7-7; clone size: .; CDR3 protein: CASSLGQSLYNEQFF; CDR3 DNA: TGTGCCAGCAGCTTAGGGCAGTCCCTCTACAATGAGCAGTTCTTC
J gene: TRBJ2-2; D gene: .; V gene: TRBV10-1; clone size: .; CDR3 protein: CASSEPSVKLLTGELFF; CDR3 DNA: TGCGCCAGCAGTGAGCCGAGCGTGAAACTACTCACCGGGGAGCTGTTTTTT
J gene: TRBJ2-1; D gene: TRBD2; V gene: TRBV10-2; clone size: .; CDR3 protein: CASTGGPYNEQFF; CDR3 DNA: TGCGCCAGCACGGGGGGTCCCTACAATGAGCAGTTCTTC
J gene: TRBJ1-4; D gene: .; V gene: TRBV27; clone size: .; CDR3 protein: CASSLGGLNEKLFF; CDR3 DNA: TGTGCCAGCAGTTTAGGGGGCTTGAATGAAAAACTGTTTTTT
J gene: TRBJ1-6; D gene: .; V gene: TRBV5-1; clone size: .; CDR3 protein: CASSGGTGSNSPLHF; CDR3 DNA: TGCGCCAGCAGCGGAGGGACGGGATCTAATTCACCCCTCCACTTT
J gene: TRBJ1-3; D gene: TRBD1; V gene: TRBV2; clone size: .; CDR3 protein: CASSGKDRVVSSGNTIYF; CDR3 DNA: TGTGCCAGCAGTGGGAAGGACAGGGTCGTCTCCTCTGGAAACACCATATATTTT
J gene: TRBJ1-6; D gene: .; V gene: TRBV7-8; clone size: .; CDR3 protein: CASSRAHNSPLHF; CDR3 DNA: TGTGCCAGCAGCAGAGCCCATAATTCACCCCTCCACTTT
J gene: TRBJ2-7; D gene: TRBD2; V gene: TRBV7-3; clone size: .; CDR3 protein: CASSPGTSGIHEQYF; CDR3 DNA: TGTGCCAGCAGCCCAGGGACTAGCGGTATCCACGAGCAGTACTTC
J gene: TRBJ2-3; D gene: .; V gene: TRBV7-9; clone size: .; CDR3 protein: CASSRSGGTDTQYF; CDR3 DNA: TGTGCCAGCAGCCGTTCAGGGGGCACAGATACGCAGTATTTT
J gene: TRBJ2-3; D gene: TRBD1; V gene: TRBV4-1; clone size: .; CDR3 protein: CASGPGQGTDTQYF; CDR3 DNA: TGCGCCAGCGGGCCGGGACAGGGGACAGATACGCAGTATTTT
J gene: TRBJ1-2; D gene: TRBD1; V gene: TRBV27; clone size: .; CDR3 protein: CASSLSGQVPLGYGYTF; CDR3 DNA: TGTGCCAGCAGTTTATCGGGACAGGTCCCCTTAGGCTATGGCTACACCTTC
J gene: TRBJ2-7; D gene: TRBD1; V gene: TRBV11-2; clone size: .; CDR3 protein: CASSLDLGQGGYEQYF; CDR3 DNA: TGTGCCAGCAGCTTAGACTTGGGACAGGGCGGCTACGAGCAGTACTTC
J gene: TRBJ1-4; D gene: TRBD1; V gene: TRBV6-1; clone size: few; CDR3 protein: CASSASTGANEKLFF; CDR3 DNA: TGTGCCAGCAGTGCCTCGACAGGGGCTAATGAAAAACTGTTTTTT
J gene: TRBJ2-5; D gene: .; V gene: TRBV18; clone size: .; CDR3 protein: CASSPPLETQYF; CDR3 DNA: TGTGCCAGCTCACCTCCTCTCGAGACCCAGTACTTC